This T cell receptor (beta chain) was documented in a study of T cell responses to AZD1222 COVID-19 vaccine. Study-level findings and limits: Reportedly, nearly half of unique spike TCRs recognized epitopes outside B.1.351/B.1.1.7 mutations.

Sequencing was performed with immunoSEQ multiplex PCR; in TCRdb, only in-frame clones are kept and a portion is missing. The repertoire holds 42,000 or so clones, 88% seen once, with 26% in the top ten. Note on this clone: Antigen: not known.

From germline, CDR1 is MNHEY and CDR2 SVGEGT. There are 14 residues in the CDR3. V shed 2 bases and J shed 5 bases, with 12 bases lying between them. The origin of this receptor is an adult who received the MenACWY meningococcal vaccine as a control. This rearrangement joins TRBV6-2 or TRBV6-3 to TRBJ2-5, with D perhaps being TRBD1 or TRBD2 (5 bases each). Sequencing was performed on peripheral blood, taken 28 days after the second dose of the MenACWY control vaccine. The CDR3 DNA sequence: TGTGCCAGCAGTTACGTGAGGGGTTGGGAGACCCAGTACTTC. Translated: CASSYVRGWETQYF.